This TCR beta chain was documented in a study of control samples from healthy donors and cancer patients. This CDR3 has 16 amino acids. V lost 5 bases and J 0 bases, leaving 12 bases between the germline ends. Germline CDR1 and CDR2: KGHDR and SFDVKD. TCRdb's copy holds only in-frame clones and misses some; the assay was immunoSEQ multiplex PCR. The sample yields 250,000 to 300,000 clones, roughly 82% seen once. This clone was observed once. Sequencing was performed on PBMCs. The gene calls are TRBV24-1 and TRBJ2-2; D not certain. This sequence originates from an older woman with lung cancer. The CDR3 DNA sequence: TGTGCCACCAGTGCCGTTGGGCCCTCGAACACCGGGGAGCTGTTTTTT. Amino acids: CATSAVGPSNTGELFF.